The 18 T cell receptor beta chains reported below all come from one sample, sequenced in a study of Ad26.COV2.S vaccination and SARS-CoV-2 variants. Sequencing was performed with immunoSEQ multiplex PCR; in TCRdb, only in-frame clones are kept and a portion is missing. The sample carries hundreds of thousands of clones, about 89% recorded once. As to treatment: roughly 20 received Ad26.COV2.S at low or high dose, single or two shots; about 5 received placebo; per-sample allocation not given. All samples were drawn on day 63, counting from the first vaccine or placebo injection. The specimen comprised peripheral blood, sampled in a trial of Ad26.COV2.S vaccine versus placebo. These receptors were taken from a person between 18 and 65 years old who received the Ad26.COV2.S COVID-19 vaccine or a placebo.

CDR3 sequence (DNA): TGTGCCAGCAGTTACTTGACAGGGGGCGACTATGGCTACACCTTC. Translated: CASSYLTGGDYGYTF. This chain connects TRBV6-6 to TRBJ1-2; 10 nucleotides match TRBD1. J gave up 3 bases and V 1 base, and 2 bases lay outside the gene matches. Germline V gives CDR1 MNHNY, CDR2 SVGAGI (reference sequence). CDR3 size: 15 residues.

This chain connects TRBV25-1 to TRBJ1-6; tentatively, D is TRBD1 (5 bases). The CDR3 runs to 15 residues. Germline CDR1 MGHDK, CDR2 SYGVNS. With 1 base removed from V and 5 bases from J, the gap between germline ends came to 9 bases. DNA of the CDR3: TGTGCCAGCAGTGAATTGACAGCTAATAATTCACCCCTCCACTTT. It is translated as CASSELTANNSPLHF.

V gene TRBV19 combines with J gene TRBJ1-5; no firm D call. This CDR3 is 17 amino acids long. V dropped 3 bases and J dropped 0 bases, with 15 bases sitting between them. CDR1 and CDR2 from the germline V gene are LNHDA and SQIVND (reference sequence). CDR3 protein: CASSISRVPYSNQPQHF. CDR3 in DNA: TGTGCCAGTAGTATCTCCCGGGTTCCTTATAGCAATCAGCCCCAGCATTTT.

The chain employs TRBV7-2 and TRBJ2-7; 8 positions match TRBD1. The V segment lost 1 base and the J segment 5 bases; nucleotides outside the gene matches: 10. The CDR3 has 16 amino acids. Germline lookup yields CDR1 SGHTA and CDR2 FQGNSA. The CDR3 nucleotides read TGTGCCAGCAGCTTAGTGGCCGGACAGGGTTTCCACGAGCAGTACTTC. This encodes CASSLVAGQGFHEQYF.

The chain combines TRBV30 with TRBJ1-1, with 7 positions matching TRBD1. CDR1 GTSNPN and CDR2 SVGIG come from the germline V gene (reference sequence). After removal of 6 bases from V and 3 bases from J, the junction contained 10 bases not matched to a gene. CDR3 length: 14 amino acids. The chain's CDR3 is CACWTGLGDTEAFF. DNA of the CDR3: TGTGCCTGTTGGACAGGACTAGGGGACACTGAAGCTTTCTTT. The full variable domain, its missing parts supplied by reference TRBV30 and TRBJ1-1, is SQTIHQWPATLVQPVGSPLSLECTVEGTSNPNLYWYRQAAGRGLQLLFYSVGIGQISSEVPQNLSASRPQDRQFILSSKKLLLSDSGFYLCACWTGLGDTEAFFGQGTRLTVV.

V is TRBV18 and J is TRBJ2-7; 12 bases are shared with TRBD1. V lost 3 bases to trimming and J lost 7 bases; unmatched junction nucleotides: 13. This CDR3 region has 17 residues. The germline V gene has CDR1 KGHSH and CDR2 LQKENI. The CDR3 DNA reads as TGTGCCAGCTCACCGCAAATGCCGGGACAGGGGGCGACTGAGCAGTACTTC. Amino acids: CASSPQMPGQGATEQYF.

V is TRBV5-1 and J is TRBJ1-1; a weak D match, TRBD1 (6 bases). From germline, CDR1 is SGHRS and CDR2 YFSETQ. The CDR3 covers 15 residues. The germline V and J ends were trimmed by 2 bases and 3 bases, with 14 bases remaining between them. The chain's CDR3 is CASSFVGQSYTEAFF. The CDR3 DNA sequence: TGCGCCAGCAGCTTTGTTGGACAGAGCTACACTGAAGCTTTCTTT.

This CDR3 reads CATLAGDKSYEQYF. CDR3 bases: TGCGCCACCCTAGCGGGAGATAAGTCCTACGAGCAGTACTTC. This rearrangement joins TRBV5-1 to TRBJ2-7; TRBD2 matches 10 bases. The V gene end was trimmed by 9 bases and the J gene end by 1 base; junction bases not matched to a gene: 7. This CDR3 is built from 14 residues. The V gene's germline CDR1 is SGHRS and CDR2 YFSETQ.

The rearrangement uses TRBV18 and TRBJ1-1; 7 nucleotides line up with TRBD1. This CDR3 spans 14 amino acids. Trimming removed 5 bases from V and 2 bases from J; junction bases left unmatched: 5. Germline V gene data show CDR1 as KGHSH and CDR2 as LQKENI. CDR3 protein: CASSGQEGNTEAFF. DNA of the CDR3: TGTGCCAGCTCAGGACAGGAGGGAAACACTGAAGCTTTCTTT. Full variable domain (rest looked up from reference TRBV18 and TRBJ1-1): NAGVMQNPRHLVRRRGQEARLRCSPMKGHSHVYWYRQLPEEGLKFMVYLQKENIIDESGMPKERFSAEFPKEGPSILRIQQVVRGDSAAYFCASSGQEGNTEAFFGQGTRLTVV.

J is TRBJ1-2 and V is TRBV6-1, with D unresolved. V gave up 5 bases and J gave up 7 bases, with 20 bases separating them. The CDR3 has 15 residues. Germline V gives CDR1 MNHNS, CDR2 SASEGT. The CDR3 DNA sequence: TGTGCCAGCAGTTTCCCAGCAGGACCTGCTCTTGGCTACACCTTC. Its protein is CASSFPAGPALGYTF.

The genes are TRBV7-2 and TRBJ2-1, with D perhaps assigned TRBD1 or TRBD2 (5 bases each). Deletions cut 3 bases from V and 4 bases from J, with 19 bases between. Germline CDR1 is SGHTA and CDR2 is FQGNSA. The CDR3 runs to 17 residues. This CDR3 reads CASSFGDAPGQYNEQFF. In nucleotides, the CDR3 is TGTGCCAGCAGCTTCGGGGATGCCCCAGGGCAATACAATGAGCAGTTCTTC. Looking up the rest from reference TRBV7-2 and TRBJ2-1 gives the full variable domain: GAGVSQSPSNKVTEKGKDVELRCDPISGHTALYWYRQSLGQGLEFLIYFQGNSAPDKSGLPSDRFSAERTGGSVSTLTIQRTQQEDSAVYLCASSFGDAPGQYNEQFFGPGTRLTVL.

The chain couples TRBV28 to TRBJ1-1; D is unresolved. This CDR3 contains 13 residues. CDR1 MDHEN and CDR2 SYDVKM come from the germline V gene. Trimming removed 3 bases from V and 2 bases from J, with 7 bases in between. CDR3 protein: CASSFSANTEAFF. Written as DNA, the CDR3 is TGTGCCAGCAGTTTTTCAGCTAACACTGAAGCTTTCTTT.

The V call is TRBV6-6, the J call TRBJ2-5, with D perhaps assigned TRBD1 or TRBD2 (5 bases each). The CDR3 is 15 residues long. Trimming pared 6 bases from V and 7 bases from J, leaving 21 bases between. Germline CDR1 is MNHNY and CDR2 is SVGAGI (reference sequence). The CDR3 DNA reads as TGTGCCAGCAGGCCAACATCGGGACGGCGGAGGACCCAGTACTTC. It specifies CASRPTSGRRRTQYF.

This rearrangement joins TRBV3-1 (or the pseudogene TRBV3-2) to TRBJ1-2, with unresolved D. Deletions cut 4 bases from V and 8 bases from J, with 17 bases between. The length of the CDR3 is 14 residues. Germline V lookup: CDR1 LGHDT, CDR2 YNNKEL (reference sequence). CDR3 protein: CASSLGPRDLGYTF. The DNA of the CDR3 is TGTGCCAGCAGCCTAGGGCCCCGCGACCTCGGCTACACCTTC.

This chain connects TRBV6-5 to TRBJ2-7; D perhaps matches TRBD2 (6 bases). The CDR3 is made up of 13 amino acids. Trimming stripped 7 bases from V and 2 bases from J, with 12 bases between. CDR1 is MNHEY, CDR2 SVGAGI, per germline. CDR3 nucleotide sequence: TGTGCCAGCACTCGGGGAGGACCCTACGAGCAGTACTTC. Protein product: CASTRGGPYEQYF.

The J gene is TRBJ2-7, the V gene TRBV7-6; D not certain. From germline, CDR1 is SGHVS and CDR2 FNYEAQ. Trimming left V 6 bases short and J 6 bases short, with 24 bases between. The CDR3 spans 16 residues. CDR3 in DNA: TGTGCCAGCAGTCCCCTTTCGGGCCCTATGGCAGGCGAGCAGTACTTC. This encodes CASSPLSGPMAGEQYF.

The gene calls are TRBV6-6 and TRBJ1-2; no clear D. Trimming removed 6 bases at V and 3 bases at J, with 11 bases between. The CDR3 is made up of 13 amino acids. Germline V CDR1 and CDR2: MNHNY, SVGAGI (reference sequence). The CDR3 spells CASRPPGYYGYTF. The CDR3 DNA follows: TGTGCCAGCAGGCCCCCGGGATACTATGGCTACACCTTC.

The CDR3 sequence is CASSQVAGAQYEQYF. The DNA of the CDR3 is TGCGCCAGCAGCCAAGTTGCGGGGGCACAATACGAGCAGTACTTC. The chain employs TRBV4-3 and TRBJ2-7; TRBD2 is a possible D gene (7 bases). Germline V gives CDR1 LGHNA, CDR2 YSLEER. Trimming stripped 1 base from V and 4 bases from J, with 14 bases between. This CDR3 region has 15 residues.